This is a list of T cell receptor beta chains from one sample in a study of type 1 regulatory T cells. TCRdb re-called the reads through MiXCR, storing one row per CDR3 protein. The repertoire holds about 67,000 distinct CDR3 sequences, with about 48% as singletons. Antigens of these TCRs are unknown. The sample was cultured non-Tr1 T cells, either the whole culture or a sorted T cell fraction (not recorded which). These receptors all come from a human donor in good health. CDR3s include the opening cysteine and the closing phenylalanine or tryptophan. A D gene is named only where the DNA matches it firmly. Some rows have no size entry. The others give once, few or many, or a class for an expanded clone.

V gene: TRBV4-1
D gene: .
clone size: few
J gene: TRBJ2-1
CDR3 DNA: TGCGCCAGCAGCCAAGGTAGTGAGGGGGGGCGATCCTACAATGAGCAGTTCTTC
CDR3 protein: CASSQGSEGGRSYNEQFF

V gene: TRBV15
D gene: .
clone size: few
J gene: TRBJ2-2
CDR3 DNA: TGTGCCACCAGCAGAGGCCTAGTAGGGACCGGGGAGCTGTTTTTT
CDR3 protein: CATSRGLVGTGELFF

V gene: TRBV7-9
D gene: TRBD1
clone size: .
J gene: TRBJ1-2
CDR3 DNA: TGTGCCAGCGGGCGCCGGGACAGGACTATCTATGGCTACACCTTC
CDR3 protein: CASGRRDRTIYGYTF

V gene: TRBV28
D gene: .
clone size: .
J gene: TRBJ2-7
CDR3 DNA: TGTGCCAGCGGGGCCGGCCCCTACGAGCAGTACTTC
CDR3 protein: CASGAGPYEQYF

V gene: TRBV24-1
D gene: .
clone size: few
J gene: TRBJ2-3
CDR3 DNA: TGTGCCACCAGTGATTTATGGACCACGCAGTATTTT
CDR3 protein: CATSDLWTTQYF

V gene: TRBV11-2
D gene: .
clone size: .
J gene: TRBJ1-1
CDR3 DNA: TGTGCCAGCAGCCCAGGGGACTTGAACACTGAAGCTTTCTTT
CDR3 protein: CASSPGDLNTEAFF

V gene: TRBV20-1
D gene: TRBD2
clone size: .
J gene: TRBJ2-7
CDR3 DNA: TGCAGTGCTAGTCCTAGCGGGGGGTCGCAGTACTTC
CDR3 protein: CSASPSGGSQYF

V gene: TRBV20-1
D gene: .
clone size: few
J gene: TRBJ2-1
CDR3 DNA: TGCAGTGCCCCACGGGGCGGCGGAAACTCCTACAATGAGCAGTTCTTC
CDR3 protein: CSAPRGGGNSYNEQFF

V gene: TRBV30
D gene: .
clone size: .
J gene: TRBJ1-6
CDR3 DNA: TGTGCCTGGAGTGTGTCCAGGGGAATTTCACCCCTCCACTTT
CDR3 protein: CAWSVSRGISPLHF

V gene: TRBV7-6
D gene: TRBD1
clone size: .
J gene: TRBJ2-7
CDR3 DNA: TGTGCCAGCAGCTCCTTACGGGACAGGGGCTACGAGCAGTACTTC
CDR3 protein: CASSSLRDRGYEQYF

V gene: TRBV3-1
D gene: .
clone size: .
J gene: TRBJ2-3
CDR3 DNA: TGTGCCAGCAGCCAAGATCCTGGGGGGACAGATACGCAGTATTTT
CDR3 protein: CASSQDPGGTDTQYF

V gene: TRBV5-1
D gene: .
clone size: few
J gene: TRBJ2-2
CDR3 DNA: TGCGCCAGCAGGGCAGCCTTGGCCGGGGAGCTGTTTTTT
CDR3 protein: CASRAALAGELFF

V gene: TRBV19
D gene: .
clone size: .
J gene: TRBJ2-1
CDR3 DNA: TGTGCCAGTAGTATTGATGGATCCCGAGATGAGCAGTTCTTC
CDR3 protein: CASSIDGSRDEQFF

V gene: TRBV7-8
D gene: .
clone size: few
J gene: TRBJ2-1
CDR3 DNA: TGTGCCAGCAGCCCAAGACAGTTCTCCTACAATGAGCAGTTCTTC
CDR3 protein: CASSPRQFSYNEQFF

V gene: TRBV5-1
D gene: TRBD2
clone size: .
J gene: TRBJ2-2
CDR3 DNA: TGCGCCAGCAGCTCGAGCGGGGGGGGCACCGGGGAGCTGTTTTTT
CDR3 protein: CASSSSGGGTGELFF

V gene: TRBV6-1
D gene: .
clone size: few
J gene: TRBJ2-1
CDR3 DNA: TGTGCCAGCAGTGAAGTACCTCCGCCCTACAATGAGCAGTTCTTC
CDR3 protein: CASSEVPPPYNEQFF

V gene: TRBV7-8
D gene: TRBD1
clone size: few
J gene: TRBJ1-3
CDR3 DNA: TGTGCCAGCAGCTCCGGACAGGGGCGAAACACCATATATTTT
CDR3 protein: CASSSGQGRNTIYF

V gene: TRBV20-1
D gene: .
clone size: few
J gene: TRBJ1-5
CDR3 DNA: TGCAGTGCTAACAGGGGCAATCAGCCCCAGCATTTT
CDR3 protein: CSANRGNQPQHF

V gene: TRBV25-1
D gene: .
clone size: few
J gene: TRBJ2-7
CDR3 DNA: TGTGCCAGCAGTGAATATCGCAAAACCTACGAGCAGTACTTC
CDR3 protein: CASSEYRKTYEQYF

V gene: TRBV7-2
D gene: .
clone size: few
J gene: TRBJ2-5
CDR3 DNA: TGTGCCAGCAGCTTATCTCCGGGAAGAGAGACCCAGTACTTC
CDR3 protein: CASSLSPGRETQYF

V gene: TRBV5-1
D gene: TRBD2
clone size: .
J gene: TRBJ2-1
CDR3 DNA: TGCGCCAGCAGCTTCGGACTAGCGGGGGGCCACTCCTACAATGAGCAGTTCTTC
CDR3 protein: CASSFGLAGGHSYNEQFF

V gene: TRBV18
D gene: .
clone size: .
J gene: TRBJ2-2
CDR3 DNA: TGTGCCAGCTCACCAAGGTCCAGTACCGGGGAGCTGTTTTTT
CDR3 protein: CASSPRSSTGELFF

V gene: TRBV5-1
D gene: .
clone size: .
J gene: TRBJ2-2
CDR3 DNA: TGCGCCAGCAGCTGGGGGACAAACACCGGGGAGCTGTTTTTT
CDR3 protein: CASSWGTNTGELFF

V gene: TRBV2
D gene: TRBD1
clone size: .
J gene: TRBJ1-1
CDR3 DNA: TGTGCCAGCTCGCTTCAGGGGGCGCGGGTCACTGAAGCTTTCTTT
CDR3 protein: CASSLQGARVTEAFF

V gene: TRBV11-1
D gene: .
clone size: .
J gene: TRBJ2-7
CDR3 DNA: TGTGCCAGCAGCGCCGGGCTCTCCTACGAGCAGTACTTC
CDR3 protein: CASSAGLSYEQYF

V gene: TRBV7-9
D gene: .
clone size: .
J gene: TRBJ1-1
CDR3 DNA: TGTGCCAGCAGGGCCGAGGGTGGGAGAGCTTTCTTT
CDR3 protein: CASRAEGGRAFF

V gene: TRBV19
D gene: .
clone size: .
J gene: TRBJ1-1
CDR3 DNA: TGTGCCAGTAGTATAGCCCTGCAGACCCGCAGGAACACTGAAGCTTTCTTT
CDR3 protein: CASSIALQTRRNTEAFF

V gene: TRBV28
D gene: .
clone size: .
J gene: TRBJ2-5
CDR3 DNA: TGTGCCAGCAGTTTAAATATAGGAGAGACCCAGTACTTC
CDR3 protein: CASSLNIGETQYF

V gene: TRBV12-3/TRBV12-4
D gene: .
clone size: few
J gene: TRBJ2-7
CDR3 DNA: TGTGCCAGCAGGGAGCAGTACTTC
CDR3 protein: CASREQYF

V gene: TRBV25-1
D gene: .
clone size: .
J gene: TRBJ1-4
CDR3 DNA: TGTGCCAGCAGTGCCTCCACCTACTCGGAAAAACTGTTTTTT
CDR3 protein: CASSASTYSEKLFF

V gene: TRBV5-5
D gene: .
clone size: .
J gene: TRBJ2-1
CDR3 DNA: TGTGCCAGCAGCTTTGGTCCCTCCTACAATGAGCAGTTCTTC
CDR3 protein: CASSFGPSYNEQFF

V gene: TRBV12-3/TRBV12-4
D gene: .
clone size: few
J gene: TRBJ1-2
CDR3 DNA: TGTGCCAGCAGTTTAAGGGGTACGGATGGCTACACCTTC
CDR3 protein: CASSLRGTDGYTF

V gene: TRBV5-1
D gene: TRBD1
clone size: few
J gene: TRBJ1-2
CDR3 DNA: TGCGCCAGCAGCTTGGACAGGGGATGGGGCTACACCTTC
CDR3 protein: CASSLDRGWGYTF

V gene: TRBV7-2
D gene: .
clone size: .
J gene: TRBJ1-2
CDR3 DNA: TGTGCCAGCAGATATACTGGGGGTAACTATGGCTACACCTTC
CDR3 protein: CASRYTGGNYGYTF

V gene: TRBV2
D gene: .
clone size: .
J gene: TRBJ2-2
CDR3 DNA: TGTGCCAGTTTGAAAGGGACACAGAACACCGGGGAGCTGTTTTTT
CDR3 protein: CASLKGTQNTGELFF

V gene: TRBV20-1
D gene: .
clone size: few
J gene: TRBJ2-5
CDR3 DNA: TGCAGTGCCGAGGCCTTGGGGACGGTTCACGAGACCCAGTACTTC
CDR3 protein: CSAEALGTVHETQYF

V gene: TRBV4-1
D gene: TRBD1
clone size: .
J gene: TRBJ2-5
CDR3 DNA: TGCGCCAGCAGCCAAGATTCGGGACAGGGGGCGCCGATGGAGACCCAGTACTTC
CDR3 protein: CASSQDSGQGAPMETQYF

V gene: TRBV6-6
D gene: .
clone size: few
J gene: TRBJ1-1
CDR3 DNA: TGTGCCAGCAGTTACTCGCCCCAAGTTGAAGCTTTCTTT
CDR3 protein: CASSYSPQVEAFF

V gene: TRBV5-1
D gene: .
clone size: .
J gene: TRBJ1-5
CDR3 DNA: TGCGCCAGCAGCTTGGAAGGGATGCAGCCCCAGCATTTT
CDR3 protein: CASSLEGMQPQHF

V gene: TRBV7-3
D gene: .
clone size: .
J gene: TRBJ2-2
CDR3 DNA: TGTGCCAGCAGCTTCTCCCACACCGGGGAGCTGTTTTTT
CDR3 protein: CASSFSHTGELFF

V gene: TRBV7-2
D gene: TRBD2
clone size: .
J gene: TRBJ2-5
CDR3 DNA: TGTACCAGCAGCCGGAGCGGGGGGCTACTCCCTGAGACCCAGTACTTC
CDR3 protein: CTSSRSGGLLPETQYF

V gene: TRBV5-1
D gene: TRBD2
clone size: .
J gene: TRBJ2-5
CDR3 DNA: TGCGCCAGCAGCTTGGCCGGGAGGCAAGAGACCCAGTACTTC
CDR3 protein: CASSLAGRQETQYF

V gene: TRBV7-2
D gene: TRBD1
clone size: .
J gene: TRBJ1-5
CDR3 DNA: TGTGCCAGCAGCCTGGATCAGGGGGGGCGGCATTTT
CDR3 protein: CASSLDQGGRHF

V gene: TRBV20-1
D gene: TRBD2
clone size: once
J gene: TRBJ2-3
CDR3 DNA: TGCAGTGCCCCTCTGCCGGGGGGGATGACAGATACGCAGTATTTT
CDR3 protein: CSAPLPGGMTDTQYF

V gene: TRBV6-2/TRBV6-3
D gene: .
clone size: few
J gene: TRBJ2-2
CDR3 DNA: TGTGCCTCTATGAACCTCGCGAACACCGGGGAGCTGTTTTTT
CDR3 protein: CASMNLANTGELFF

V gene: TRBV27
D gene: .
clone size: few
J gene: TRBJ2-1
CDR3 DNA: TGTGCCAGCAGTTTCCGACTCAGGGGTGAGCAGTTCTTC
CDR3 protein: CASSFRLRGEQFF

V gene: TRBV5-6
D gene: TRBD1
clone size: few
J gene: TRBJ2-6
CDR3 DNA: TGTGCCAGCAGGTATCAGGGGGCTGGGGCCAACGTCCTGACTTTC
CDR3 protein: CASRYQGAGANVLTF

V gene: TRBV7-2
D gene: TRBD2
clone size: .
J gene: TRBJ2-5
CDR3 DNA: TGTGCCAGCTCCAAAGTCGGGGGGTACCAAGAGACCCAGTACTTC
CDR3 protein: CASSKVGGYQETQYF

V gene: TRBV6-5
D gene: .
clone size: few
J gene: TRBJ2-1
CDR3 DNA: TGTGCCAGCAGTATCCGGAATATTAGGAATGAGCAGTTCTTC
CDR3 protein: CASSIRNIRNEQFF

V gene: TRBV7-2
D gene: .
clone size: .
J gene: TRBJ1-3
CDR3 DNA: TGTGCCAGCAGCTCCTACATGGACTCTGGAAACACCATATATTTT
CDR3 protein: CASSSYMDSGNTIYF

V gene: TRBV7-2
D gene: TRBD1
clone size: .
J gene: TRBJ1-1
CDR3 DNA: TGTGCCAGCAGCAAACGGGACAGGGGGTTTGGCGCTGAAGCTTTCTTT
CDR3 protein: CASSKRDRGFGAEAFF

V gene: TRBV7-8
D gene: TRBD1
clone size: .
J gene: TRBJ1-5
CDR3 DNA: TGTGCCAGCAGCTACCGACAGGGCTTCAATCAGCCCCAGCATTTT
CDR3 protein: CASSYRQGFNQPQHF